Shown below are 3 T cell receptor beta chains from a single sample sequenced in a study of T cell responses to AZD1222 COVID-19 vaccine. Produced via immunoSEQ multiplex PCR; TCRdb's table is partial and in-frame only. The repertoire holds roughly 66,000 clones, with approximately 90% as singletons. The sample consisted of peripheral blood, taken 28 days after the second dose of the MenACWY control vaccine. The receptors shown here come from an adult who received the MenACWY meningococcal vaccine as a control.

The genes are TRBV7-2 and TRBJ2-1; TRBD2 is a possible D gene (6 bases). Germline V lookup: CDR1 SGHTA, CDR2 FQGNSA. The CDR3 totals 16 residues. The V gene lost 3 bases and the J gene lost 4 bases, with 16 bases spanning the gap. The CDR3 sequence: CASSLEGLGSYNEQFF. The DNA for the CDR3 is TGTGCCAGCAGCTTGGAGGGGCTAGGGAGTTACAATGAGCAGTTCTTC. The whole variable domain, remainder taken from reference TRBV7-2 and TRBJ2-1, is GAGVSQSPSNKVTEKGKDVELRCDPISGHTALYWYRQSLGQGLEFLIYFQGNSAPDKSGLPSDRFSAERTGGSVSTLTIQRTQQEDSAVYLCASSLEGLGSYNEQFFGPGTRLTVL.

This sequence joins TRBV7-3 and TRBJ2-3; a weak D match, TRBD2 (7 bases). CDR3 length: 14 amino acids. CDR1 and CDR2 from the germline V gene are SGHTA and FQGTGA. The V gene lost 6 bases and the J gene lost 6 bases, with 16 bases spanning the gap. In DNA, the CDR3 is TGTGCCAGCAGTGGGGCGGGGGCGCCTGATACGCAGTATTTT. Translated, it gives CASSGAGAPDTQYF.

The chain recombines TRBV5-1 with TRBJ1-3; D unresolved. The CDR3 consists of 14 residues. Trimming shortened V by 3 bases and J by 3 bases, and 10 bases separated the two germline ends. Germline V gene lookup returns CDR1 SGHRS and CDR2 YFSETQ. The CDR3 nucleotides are TGCGCCAGCAGCTCCCTGTCGGGTGGAAACACCATATATTTT. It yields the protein CASSSLSGGNTIYF.